This TCR beta chain was recovered during a study of a mutant IDH1 vaccine in newly diagnosed glioma. This CDR3 is built from 16 residues. The germline V gene encodes CDR1 SGHTA and CDR2 FQGNSA. V lost 2 bases and J lost 2, with 12 bases in between. Time point of the sample: baseline, week 1 (first vaccination visit). The sample's treatment: pre-vaccination baseline after standard-of-care therapy. The data were produced by immunoSEQ multiplex PCR, yet TCRdb's version contains in-frame clones alone and is incomplete. The table has 24,000 or so clones, roughly 93% seen once. This receptor was identified in a middle-aged man with glioma. The genes are TRBV7-2 and TRBJ2-2, with D possibly TRBD2 on 6 matching bases. The sequencing here drew on PBMCs, taken from a glioma patient treated with radiotherapy, temozolomide or both. In DNA form, the CDR3 reads TGTGCCAGCAGCTTATATCCAGGGACTAACACCGGGGAGCTGTTTTTT. This encodes CASSLYPGTNTGELFF.